This TCR beta chain was profiled in a study of T cells after yellow fever vaccination (dated by TCRdb to the late 2010s). Context from the whole study: The SMART-Seq v4 Ultra Low Input RNA kit was used to prepare libraries from fractions with low cell numbers. To follow T-cell clones before and after both primary and booster YFV17D yellow fever vaccination, bulk TCR alpha and beta repertoires underwent longitudinal sequencing. Two healthy male donors, one aged 18 to 30 and one aged 30 to 40 years, made up the cohort. Blood was drawn at multiple timepoints before and after primary and secondary immunization, with bulk PBMC replicates and cell subsets isolated.

Remarks on this clonotype: Its antigen specificity is not known. The input lacks base qualities; no much larger clone sits a single base away.

Sequencing took place on an Illumina NovaSeq 6000. TCR cDNA was made using 5'RACE template switching, a step that added a universal primer site and unique molecular identifiers. cDNA synthesis was primed from both the TCR alpha and TCR beta constant segments. Library amplification used two PCR steps, and the second PCR step added sample barcodes and sequencing adapters. Libraries were sequenced on Illumina HiSeq 2500 (2x100 bp) or NovaSeq (2x150 bp). In the original analysis: Reads were demultiplexed and collapsed into UMI consensus sequences with MIGEC, and V(D)J alignment was performed with MiXCR. Vaccine-responding clonotypes were identified with edgeR using replicate PBMC samples, with FDR below 0.01 and a log2 fold change above 5 up to day 15 being required. Bulk clonotypes were assigned CD4 or CD8 identity according to which sequenced CD4 or CD8 repertoire held them at higher abundance. TCRdb applied fastp at Q25 and MiXCR to the public reads, then kept only in-frame beta chains. For every CDR3 protein sequence, its rows merge into one entry that carries the most common genes and DNA. The V and J calls and clone size are TCRdb's, not the authors'. This sample has some 340,000 distinct CDR3 sequences in its table, and 4.1% of those were observed once. Jointly, the top ten make up under 30% of the sample.

The treatment or condition label for this specimen denotes: live attenuated yellow fever vaccine strain. Two biological replicates of bulk PBMCs were collected at each blood-draw timepoint. A standard Ficoll-Paque protocol was used to isolate PBMCs from peripheral blood. TriZol was used to extract RNA from bulk PBMCs, from CD4 and CD8 fractions, and from dextramer-positive and dextramer-negative fractions. What the work shows at the level of the full study, not this receptor alone: The secondary T-cell response was weaker than the primary response but faster, peaking on day 5 instead of day 15. Because only a couple of donors were included in the study, the extent to which the findings can be generalized is limited. Computational filtering was needed because FACS-sorted repertoires could contain abundant contaminating clonotypes from the bulk population. A small share of clonotypes was detected in both CD4 and CD8 compartments, with the overlap likely arising from convergent recombination. Most clones expanded after primary vaccination were re-detected after the booster (almost 98% of CD4 and about nine tenths of CD8), suggesting broad memory maintenance.

Reading the germline V gene gives CDR1 SGHTA and CDR2 FQGNSA. The CDR3 contains 14 residues, cysteine and phenylalanine counted. The entry retains the CDR3 DNA only, 42 bases that are in frame from base 1. Cut back by 3 bases and 4 bases, the V and J ends lie 10 bases apart. Rearrangement joined TRBV7-2 to TRBJ2-1; a weak D assignment points to TRBD2 (6 bases agree). This TCR was sampled from a man between 18 and 35 years old who received the YFV17D yellow fever vaccine. Sequenced here: PBMCs, sampled 5 days after the yellow fever booster vaccination. The CDR3: CASSLRRGYNEQFF. The DNA sequence is given as TGTGCCAGCAGCTTGAGGCGGGGTTACAATGAGCAGTTCTTC.